These T cell receptor beta chains were read from a single sample in a study of T-cell reconstitution after alpha-beta-depleted transplantation in children. TCRdb reanalysed the PCR reads using MiXCR and keeps one entry per CDR3 protein. The sample records fewer than 1 million distinct CDR3 sequences, 16% being singletons. The source was PBMCs, mostly from graft donor cells, collected 360 days after TCRalphabeta/CD19-depleted stem cell transplant. The receptors were gathered from a male patient under 18 who had a stem cell transplant for acute lymphoblastic leukemia, so the T cells may come from the graft donor. The CDR3 runs from the conserved cysteine through the conserved F or W. Size is omitted from some rows. Given values are once, few, many or a class for expanded clones.

clone_size,v_call,j_call,cdr3_aa
NA,TRBV5-5,TRBJ2-5,CASSSLDSLLETQYF
few,TRBV20-1,TRBJ2-3,CSASKITDTQYF
few,TRBV12-3/TRBV12-4,TRBJ2-7,CASSFFSGIPNEQYF
few,TRBV2,TRBJ2-2,CASNSFGLNTGELFF
NA,TRBV4-1,TRBJ2-3,CASSQVFTDTQYF
few,TRBV9,TRBJ2-7,CASSVRDRVGEQYF
NA,TRBV15,TRBJ1-1,CATSTLTGHFTEAFF
NA,TRBV5-1,TRBJ2-7,CASSSHILPYEQYF
few,TRBV7-3,TRBJ2-1,CASSFAGGGYNEQFF
few,TRBV12-3/TRBV12-4,TRBJ1-2,CASRDTFRYGYTF
NA,TRBV5-1,TRBJ1-1,CASSLRTGGSVTEAFF
few,TRBV9,TRBJ2-3,CASRPSGSRTDTQYF
few,TRBV7-9,TRBJ2-7,CASSLGLSAGGHEQYF
NA,TRBV10-3,TRBJ2-7,CAISESTHRTYEQYF
few,TRBV20-1,TRBJ2-7,CSASGLLSSYEQYF
many,TRBV5-1,TRBJ2-5,CASRYARETQYF
NA,TRBV6-4,TRBJ1-2,CASSPSTGFSYGYTF
NA,TRBV2,TRBJ1-4,CASSGDWGEKLFF
NA,TRBV3-1,TRBJ2-1,CASSQDWGQTYNEQFF
few,TRBV13,TRBJ1-4,CASSSSTGWDEKLFF
NA,TRBV4-1,TRBJ2-7,CASSQAQEEQYF
few,TRBV28,TRBJ1-4,CASAHGATNEKLFF
few,TRBV11-2,TRBJ1-3,CASSPLGDSSGNTIYF